The rows below give T cell receptor beta chains drawn from one sample of a study of blood T cells in healthy people across ages. TCRdb itself ran the 5' RACE reads through MiXCR, one entry per CDR3 protein. The sample has hundreds of thousands of distinct CDR3 sequences; around a fifth are singletons. The source material was blood. Receptor source: a man aged 65 to 85 in good health. The CDR3 runs from the conserved cysteine through the conserved F or W. The D gene is left open where the match is weak. Clone size is given for some rows only: seen once, a few or many times, or a class if the clone is expanded.

D gene	J gene	V gene	clone size	CDR3 protein	CDR3 DNA
TRBD1	TRBJ1-5	TRBV12-3/TRBV12-4	few	CASSFFSRGPDQPQHF	TGTGCCAGCAGTTTTTTCTCCAGGGGGCCAGATCAGCCCCAGCATTTT
TRBD2	TRBJ2-1	TRBV10-3	NA	CAISESLILAGGNNEQFF	TGTGCCATCAGTGAGTCCCTTATCCTAGCGGGAGGAAACAATGAGCAGTTCTTC
NA	TRBJ2-5	TRBV29-1	many	CSVEFDIETQYF	TGCAGCGTTGAATTCGACATAGAGACCCAGTACTTC
NA	TRBJ1-4	TRBV11-2	few	CASSLDREKLFF	TGTGCCAGCAGCTTAGATCGTGAAAAACTGTTTTTT
NA	TRBJ1-5	TRBV23-1	NA	CASSQPSKGQVGRQPQHF	TGCGCCAGCAGTCAACCGTCCAAGGGCCAGGTCGGCCGTCAGCCCCAGCATTTT
NA	TRBJ2-1	TRBV6-2/TRBV6-3	NA	CASSPRGQGLYNEQFF	TGTGCCAGCAGCCCTCGGGGACAAGGTCTTTACAATGAGCAGTTCTTC
TRBD2	TRBJ2-1	TRBV6-1	few	CASSPPGLALGNEQFF	TGTGCCAGCAGTCCACCGGGACTAGCATTAGGGAATGAGCAGTTCTTC
TRBD2	TRBJ2-1	TRBV4-3	NA	CASSQGGTRINEQFF	TGCGCCAGCAGCCAAGGTGGGACTAGGATTAATGAGCAGTTCTTC
NA	TRBJ2-2	TRBV27	NA	CASSLGVGTVGELFF	TGTGCCAGCAGTTTAGGAGTGGGAACCGTCGGGGAGCTGTTTTTT
NA	TRBJ2-6	TRBV20-1	NA	CSARVSAGTGANVLTF	TGCAGTGCTAGAGTAAGTGCAGGGACTGGGGCCAACGTCCTGACTTTC
NA	TRBJ2-1	TRBV2	NA	CASARDAPGNEQFF	TGTGCCAGCGCCAGGGACGCCCCTGGGAATGAGCAGTTCTTC
NA	TRBJ2-7	TRBV20-1	NA	CSAAQGGDSYEQYF	TGCAGTGCTGCACAGGGTGGGGACTCCTACGAGCAGTACTTC
TRBD1	TRBJ1-4	TRBV7-9	NA	CASSALQGAEKLFF	TGTGCCAGCAGCGCATTACAGGGGGCGGAAAAACTGTTTTTT
TRBD2	TRBJ2-5	TRBV10-3	few	CAISDRLADQETQYF	TGTGCCATCAGTGATCGTCTAGCGGACCAAGAGACCCAGTACTTC
NA	TRBJ1-2	TRBV28	NA	CASSVEMGGYTF	TGTGCCAGCAGTGTTGAGATGGGGGGCTACACCTTC
NA	TRBJ1-2	TRBV25-1	NA	CASSEALGGNYGYTF	TGTGCCAGCAGTGAGGCCTTGGGAGGTAACTATGGCTACACCTTC
NA	TRBJ2-7	TRBV25-1	NA	CASSEGNFAQYF	TGTGCCAGCAGTGAGGGCAATTTCGCGCAGTACTTC
NA	TRBJ2-1	TRBV6-5	few	CASSYTGLNYNEQFF	TGTGCCAGCAGTTACACGGGACTCAACTACAATGAGCAGTTCTTC
NA	TRBJ2-6	TRBV5-1	NA	CASTQGSSGANVLTF	TGCGCCAGCACCCAGGGTAGTTCTGGGGCCAACGTCCTGACTTTC
TRBD1	TRBJ2-6	TRBV6-6	few	CASKGTGRDRANVLTF	TGTGCCAGCAAAGGGACAGGGAGGGATAGGGCCAACGTCCTGACTTTC
NA	TRBJ2-1	TRBV18	NA	CDSSKGLGEQFF	TGTGACAGCTCAAAGGGTTTGGGTGAGCAGTTCTTC
TRBD1	TRBJ2-7	TRBV6-5	NA	CASSNPGQGAYEQYF	TGTGCCAGCAGTAATCCGGGACAGGGGGCTTACGAGCAGTACTTC
TRBD2	TRBJ2-7	TRBV20-1	few	CSAGIAGGFYEQYF	TGCAGTGCTGGAATAGCGGGAGGCTTCTACGAGCAGTACTTC
NA	TRBJ1-4	TRBV15	NA	CATSRESLAGYQLGNEKLFF	TGTGCCACCAGCAGAGAGAGCCTGGCAGGGTATCAACTAGGTAATGAAAAACTGTTTTTT
TRBD1	TRBJ2-7	TRBV6-1	NA	CASSSDRSSYEQYF	TGTGCCAGCAGTTCGGACAGGTCCTCCTACGAGCAGTACTTC
TRBD2	TRBJ2-3	TRBV20-1	NA	CSARDPGLDGGDTQYF	TGCAGTGCTAGAGATCCGGGACTAGATGGAGGGGATACGCAGTATTTT
TRBD1	TRBJ2-1	TRBV5-1	NA	CVSSSKGQGGYEQFF	TGCGTCAGCAGCTCTAAGGGACAGGGGGGCTATGAGCAGTTCTTC
TRBD2	TRBJ2-1	TRBV20-1	few	CSARDRREVIYNEQFF	TGCAGTGCTAGAGATCGGCGGGAGGTTATCTACAATGAGCAGTTCTTC
TRBD1	TRBJ2-1	TRBV7-9	few	CASSVRKGGQGNSYNEQFF	TGTGCCAGCAGCGTCCGAAAAGGGGGACAGGGAAATAGCTACAATGAGCAGTTCTTC
NA	TRBJ1-2	TRBV7-4	NA	CASSLAPPDSRRGYGYTF	TGTGCCAGCAGCTTAGCACCCCCAGACAGTCGGCGGGGCTATGGCTACACCTTC
NA	TRBJ1-5	TRBV20-1	NA	CSASSTINNQPQHF	TGCAGTGCTAGCTCAACTATTAACAATCAGCCCCAGCATTTT
NA	TRBJ1-5	TRBV20-1	NA	CSAGEGYQPQHF	TGCAGTGCTGGGGAGGGCTATCAGCCCCAGCATTTT
TRBD1	TRBJ2-1	TRBV3-1	few	CASSQDLGQGYNEQFF	TGTGCCAGCAGCCAAGATCTCGGACAGGGCTACAATGAGCAGTTCTTC